This T cell receptor (beta chain) emerged from a study of blood T cell repertoires in COVID-19. For the study at large: Sites across the United States, Italy and Spain contributed samples from acute and convalescent COVID-19. The cDNA or gDNA used as material had been derived from T cells, B-cell-depleted T cells, or PBMCs.

How the authors handled the data: Estimates of nucleated cell counts were drawn from the amplification of reference gene primers. TCRdb's copy holds only in-frame clones and misses some; the assay was immunoSEQ multiplex PCR. V and J calls plus clone size are reproduced from that table; the DNA served to infer D and trimming. The sample has over 400,000 clones, 86% seen once. This CDR3 is built from 16 residues. Germline V gives CDR1 SGHNT, CDR2 YENEEA. V was clipped by 0 bases and J by 3 bases; unmatched bases: 4. Sequencing was done on a sample of peripheral blood. This chain links TRBV11-3 with TRBJ2-2; 7 bases line up with TRBD1. The sequence was obtained from a woman aged 30 to 39 with active or convalescent COVID-19. CDR3 in DNA: TGTGCCAGCAGCTTAGAACAGGGGCCTTACACCGGGGAGCTGTTTTTT. Its protein product is CASSLEQGPYTGELFF. The whole variable domain, filled in from reference TRBV11-3 and TRBJ2-2, reads EAGVVQSPRYKIIEKKQPVAFWCNPISGHNTLYWYLQNLGQGPELLIRYENEEAVDDSQLPKDRFSAERLKGVDSTLKIQPAELGDSAVYLCASSLEQGPYTGELFFGEGSRLTVL.